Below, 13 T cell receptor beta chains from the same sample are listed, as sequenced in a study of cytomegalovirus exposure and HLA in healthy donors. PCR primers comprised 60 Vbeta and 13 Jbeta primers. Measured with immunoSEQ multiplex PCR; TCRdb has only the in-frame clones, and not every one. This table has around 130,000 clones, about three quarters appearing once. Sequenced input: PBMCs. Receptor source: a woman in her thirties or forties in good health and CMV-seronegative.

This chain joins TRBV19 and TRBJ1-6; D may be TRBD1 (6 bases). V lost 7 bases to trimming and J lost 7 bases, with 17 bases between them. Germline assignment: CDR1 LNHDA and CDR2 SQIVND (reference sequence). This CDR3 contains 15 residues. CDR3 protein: CASTVRDIKNSPLHF. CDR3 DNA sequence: TGTGCCAGTACCGTCCGGGACATAAAAAATTCACCCCTCCACTTT. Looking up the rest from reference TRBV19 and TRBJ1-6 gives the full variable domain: DGGITQSPKYLFRKEGQNVTLSCEQNLNHDAMYWYRQDPGQGLRLIYYSQIVNDFQKGDIAEGYSVSREKKESFPLTVTSAQKNPTAFYLCASTVRDIKNSPLHFGNGTRLTVT.

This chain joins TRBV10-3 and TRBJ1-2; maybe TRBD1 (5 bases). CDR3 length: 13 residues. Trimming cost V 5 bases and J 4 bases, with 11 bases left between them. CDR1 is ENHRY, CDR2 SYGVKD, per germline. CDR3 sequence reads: CAISSQEGYGYTF. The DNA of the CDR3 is TGTGCCATCAGTTCACAGGAGGGCTATGGCTACACCTTC.

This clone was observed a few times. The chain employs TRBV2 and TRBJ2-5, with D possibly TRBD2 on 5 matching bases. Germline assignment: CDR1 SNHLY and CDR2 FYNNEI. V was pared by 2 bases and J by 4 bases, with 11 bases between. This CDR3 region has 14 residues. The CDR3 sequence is CASSERRGGETQYF. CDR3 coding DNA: TGTGCCAGCAGTGAACGTCGGGGTGGAGAGACCCAGTACTTC.

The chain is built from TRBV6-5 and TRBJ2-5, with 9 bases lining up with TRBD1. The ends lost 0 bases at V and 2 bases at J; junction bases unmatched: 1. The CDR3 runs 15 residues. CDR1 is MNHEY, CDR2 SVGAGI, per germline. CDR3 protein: CASSYSTGGQETQYF. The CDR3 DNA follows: TGTGCCAGCAGTTACTCGACAGGGGGGCAAGAGACCCAGTACTTC.

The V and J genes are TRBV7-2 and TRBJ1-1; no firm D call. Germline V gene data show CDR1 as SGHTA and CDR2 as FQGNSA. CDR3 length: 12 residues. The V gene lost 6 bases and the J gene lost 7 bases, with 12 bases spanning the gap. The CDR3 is CASRSGYNEAFF. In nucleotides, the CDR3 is TGTGCCAGCAGGTCGGGGTACAATGAAGCTTTCTTT.

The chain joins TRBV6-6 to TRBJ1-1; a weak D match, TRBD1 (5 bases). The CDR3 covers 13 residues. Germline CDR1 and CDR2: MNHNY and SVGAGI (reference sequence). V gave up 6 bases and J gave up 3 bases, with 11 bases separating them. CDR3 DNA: TGTGCCAGCAGCGCGGGGGGGGACACTGAAGCTTTCTTT. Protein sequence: CASSAGGDTEAFF.

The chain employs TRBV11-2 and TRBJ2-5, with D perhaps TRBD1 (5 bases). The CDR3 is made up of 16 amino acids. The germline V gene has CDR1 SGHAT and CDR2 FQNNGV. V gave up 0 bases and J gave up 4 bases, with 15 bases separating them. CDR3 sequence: CASSLEGLSPGETQYF. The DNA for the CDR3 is TGTGCCAGCAGCTTAGAGGGGCTTTCCCCCGGAGAGACCCAGTACTTC.

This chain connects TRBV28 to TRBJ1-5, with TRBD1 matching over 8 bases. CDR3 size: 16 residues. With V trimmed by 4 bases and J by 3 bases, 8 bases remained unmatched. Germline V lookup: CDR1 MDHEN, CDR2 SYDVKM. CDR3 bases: TGTGCCAGCAGTTGGACAGGGTGGCCTTCCAATCAGCCCCAGCATTTT. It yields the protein CASSWTGWPSNQPQHF.

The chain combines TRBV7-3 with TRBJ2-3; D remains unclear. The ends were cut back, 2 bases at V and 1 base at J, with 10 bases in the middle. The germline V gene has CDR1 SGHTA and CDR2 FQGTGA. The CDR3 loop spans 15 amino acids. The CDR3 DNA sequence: TGTGCCAGCAGCTTAGGTGGCAGGCGCACAGATACGCAGTATTTT. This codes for CASSLGGRRTDTQYF.

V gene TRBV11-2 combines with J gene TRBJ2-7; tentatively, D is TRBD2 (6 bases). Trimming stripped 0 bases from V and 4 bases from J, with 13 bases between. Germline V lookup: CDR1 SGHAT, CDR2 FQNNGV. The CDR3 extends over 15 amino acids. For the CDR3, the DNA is TGTGCCAGCAGCTTAGATCCGGGGGTGGGGTACGAGCAGTACTTC. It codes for CASSLDPGVGYEQYF. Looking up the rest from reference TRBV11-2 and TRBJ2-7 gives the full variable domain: EAGVAQSPRYKIIEKRQSVAFWCNPISGHATLYWYQQILGQGPKLLIQFQNNGVVDDSQLPKDRFSAERLKGVDSTLKIQPAKLEDSAVYLCASSLDPGVGYEQYFGPGTRLTVT.

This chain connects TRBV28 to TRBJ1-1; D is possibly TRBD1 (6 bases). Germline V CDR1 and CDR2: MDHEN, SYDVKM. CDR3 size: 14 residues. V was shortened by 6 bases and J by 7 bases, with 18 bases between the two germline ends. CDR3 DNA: TGTGCCAGCAGGAACCCTCAGGGGTGGATTGAAGCTTTCTTT. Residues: CASRNPQGWIEAFF.

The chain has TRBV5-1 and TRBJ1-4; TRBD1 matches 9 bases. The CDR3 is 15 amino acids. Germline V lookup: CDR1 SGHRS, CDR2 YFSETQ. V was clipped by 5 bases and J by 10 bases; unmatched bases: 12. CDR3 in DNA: TGCGCCAGCAGGCCGACCGGGACAGGGTTGGGAAAACTGTTTTTT. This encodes CASRPTGTGLGKLFF.

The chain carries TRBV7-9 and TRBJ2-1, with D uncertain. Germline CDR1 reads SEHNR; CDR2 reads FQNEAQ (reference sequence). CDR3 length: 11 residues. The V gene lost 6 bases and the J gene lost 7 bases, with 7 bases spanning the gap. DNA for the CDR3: TGTGCCAGCAGGGAGTGGAATGAGCAGTTCTTC. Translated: CASREWNEQFF.